A single sample gave rise to the 31 T cell receptor beta chains below, sequenced in a study of blood T cells in healthy people across ages. Then a second PCR, running roughly 7 to 11 cycles, was carried out with a sample-barcoded 5' primer and a J-beta primer mix. TCRdb ran MiXCR on the 5' RACE reads and lists one entry per CDR3 protein. Of approximately 290,000 distinct CDR3 sequences listed, roughly 26% are singletons. The sample consisted of blood. Source of these receptors: a woman aged 70-85 years in good health.

The table lists this clonotype with a few counts. The chain recombines TRBV4-3 with TRBJ1-4; TRBD1 matches at 8 bases. Germline CDR1 is LGHNA and CDR2 is YSLEER. CDR3 length: 16 amino acids. V was clipped by 0 bases and J by 7 bases; unmatched bases: 7. The CDR3 is CASSQESQGASEKLFF. The CDR3 DNA is TGCGCCAGCAGCCAAGAATCCCAGGGGGCCAGTGAAAAACTGTTTTTT.

V gene TRBV19 combines with J gene TRBJ2-1, with D possibly matching TRBD1 (6 bases). Trimming stripped 5 bases from V and 9 bases from J, with 20 bases between. The CDR3 is 15 residues long. Germline CDR1 LNHDA, CDR2 SQIVND (reference sequence). CDR3 DNA: TGTGCCAGTAGTGACCCAGGGGATAGTTTAGTTGAGCAGTTCTTC. It yields the protein CASSDPGDSLVEQFF. Full variable domain (missing parts from reference TRBV19 and TRBJ2-1): DGGITQSPKYLFRKEGQNVTLSCEQNLNHDAMYWYRQDPGQGLRLIYYSQIVNDFQKGDIAEGYSVSREKKESFPLTVTSAQKNPTAFYLCASSDPGDSLVEQFFGPGTRLTVL.

The rearrangement uses TRBV20-1 and TRBJ2-7; weak D call: TRBD1 (5 bases). Trimming removed 4 bases at V and 2 bases at J, with 12 bases between. The CDR3 extends over 13 amino acids. Germline V gives CDR1 DFQATT, CDR2 SNEGSKA (reference sequence). In nucleotides, the CDR3 is TGCAGTGCTACACGACAGACTCCCTACGAGCAGTACTTC. Its translation: CSATRQTPYEQYF.

The chain has TRBV7-2 and TRBJ2-7, with 7 bases identical to TRBD2. Germline lookup yields CDR1 SGHTA and CDR2 FQGNSA. V was pared by 1 base and J by 6 bases, with 0 bases of the junction left unmatched. The CDR3 runs to 12 residues. CDR3 bases: TGTGCCAGCAGCTTAGGACTAGCCGAGCAGTACTTC. This codes for CASSLGLAEQYF.

This rearrangement joins TRBV12-3 or TRBV12-4 to TRBJ1-2; tentatively, D is TRBD1 (5 bases). The CDR3 covers 15 residues. The V and J ends lost 2 bases and 3 bases respectively, with 13 bases between them. In DNA, the CDR3 is TGTGCCAGCAGTTTATGGGCCGGGACGGACTATGGCTACACCTTC. Translated, it gives CASSLWAGTDYGYTF.

Concerning this clonotype itself: This sequence may be a read error, since a much larger clone differs from it by one base. The gene calls are TRBV9 and TRBJ2-5, with 9 positions matching TRBD1. The DNA end lines up better with TRBJ2-1; the J call may be wrong. This CDR3 is 15 amino acids long. Per germline, CDR1 SGDLS and CDR2 YYNGEE. The CDR3 spells CSSSVEGTGSHEQFF. Here the CDR3 DNA reads TGTTCCAGCAGCGTGGAGGGGACAGGGTCCCATGAGCAGTTCTTC.

A few counts support this clonotype. The CDR3 sequence: CSVQGSYEQYF. The CDR3 nucleotides read TGCAGCGTACAGGGGTCCTACGAGCAGTACTTC. This chain links TRBV29-1 with TRBJ2-7, with TRBD1 identical over 7 bases. Germline CDR1 is SQVTM and CDR2 is ANQGSEA. The CDR3 runs to 11 residues. V shed 6 bases and J 1 base; nucleotides not matched to a gene: 0.

This clonotype appeared a few times. A junction end diverges from the germline sequence, so it may reflect a read error. This chain uses TRBV29-1 with TRBJ2-5, with D possibly matching TRBD2 (5 bases). Germline CDR1 SQVTM, CDR2 ANQGSEA. The CDR3 loop spans 13 amino acids. The CDR3, as DNA: TGCAGCGTTGTTTCGGGAAACCAAGAGACTCAGTACTTC. Amino acid sequence: CSVVSGNQETQYF.

This clonotype was detected a few times. The J gene is TRBJ2-4, the V gene TRBV20-1; the D gene is possibly TRBD2 (6 bases). Germline V gene sequence: CDR1 DFQATT, CDR2 SNEGSKA (reference sequence). Trimming pared 2 bases from V and 4 bases from J, leaving 9 bases between. The CDR3 consists of 13 residues. The CDR3 region is CSARIGGKNIQYF. CDR3 bases: TGCAGTGCTAGAATTGGGGGGAAAAACATTCAGTACTTC.

The V and J genes are TRBV20-1 and TRBJ1-1; 9 bases are a match to TRBD1. The germline CDR1 and CDR2 sequences are DFQATT and SNEGSKA (reference sequence). After removal of 1 base from V and 5 bases from J, the junction contained 5 bases not matched to a gene. The CDR3 has 14 residues. In DNA form, the CDR3 reads TGCAGTGCTAGAGGACAGGGGGTTTATACTGAAGCTTTCTTT. This translates into CSARGQGVYTEAFF.

This clonotype was found a few times. V gene TRBV2 combines with J gene TRBJ2-3, with 11 bases matching TRBD2. The CDR3 consists of 17 residues. J gave up 1 base and V 3 bases, and 6 bases lay outside the gene matches. CDR1 SNHLY and CDR2 FYNNEI come from the germline V gene. The CDR3 DNA is TGTGCCAGCAGTGAGGAACTAGCGGGAGCTGGCACAGATACGCAGTATTTT. It translates to CASSEELAGAGTDTQYF.

The chain has TRBV11-2 and TRBJ2-5; D is unresolved. The CDR3 spans 12 residues. Germline V gene data show CDR1 as SGHAT and CDR2 as FQNNGV. Trimming pared 4 bases from V and 5 bases from J, leaving 8 bases between. The CDR3 bases are TGTGCCAGCAGCTCGCAAAGGGAGACCCAGTACTTC. The encoded protein is CASSSQRETQYF.

V is TRBV28 and J is TRBJ1-2; 8 nucleotides match TRBD1. The V segment lost 10 bases and the J segment 2 bases; nucleotides outside the gene matches: 9. CDR3 length equals 14 residues. Looked up from germline, CDR1 is MDHEN and CDR2 is SYDVKM. The CDR3 coding sequence is TGTGCCACGACAAGGACAGGGCGAAACTATGGCTACACCTTC. Translation gives CATTRTGRNYGYTF.

There are a few counts of this clonotype. The chain recombines TRBV12-3 or TRBV12-4 with TRBJ2-5; tentatively, D is TRBD1 or TRBD2 (5 bases each). This CDR3 spans 13 amino acids. Between the trimmed V and J ends, which lost 3 bases and 13 bases, there was a span of 18 bases. The CDR3: CASSFEGLMVRYF. For the CDR3, the DNA is TGTGCCAGCAGTTTTGAGGGGCTAATGGTCAGGTACTTC.

The chain carries TRBV4-1 and TRBJ2-5; 12 bases align to TRBD1. The J call may be in error: the DNA end matches TRBJ2-1 better. CDR1 MGHRA and CDR2 YSYEKL come from the germline V gene. This CDR3 comprises 16 residues. CDR3 loop: CASSQERDRGRNEQFF. CDR3 bases: TGCGCCAGCAGCCAAGAGCGGGACAGGGGGCGCAATGAGCAGTTCTTC.

This clonotype was recorded a few times. V gene TRBV6-2 or TRBV6-3 combines with J gene TRBJ1-1; D not resolved. Deletions cut 5 bases from V and 1 base from J, with 14 bases between. Germline values: CDR1 MNHEY, CDR2 SVGEGT. The CDR3 is 15 amino acids. The CDR3 DNA reads TGTGCCAGCAGTGACATAGGGAGGAAGAACACTGAAGCTTTCTTT. This gives the protein CASSDIGRKNTEAFF.

The chain recombines TRBV27 with TRBJ2-4, with a tentative D call TRBD2 (6 bases). V was shortened by 5 bases and J by 3 bases, with 20 bases between the two germline ends. The germline V gene has CDR1 MNHEY and CDR2 SMNVEV (reference sequence). This CDR3 spans 17 amino acids. CDR3 bases: TGTGCCAGCAGTCCGACCGGGGGAAGCAAGTACAAAAACATTCAGTACTTC. Translating gives CASSPTGGSKYKNIQYF.

V and J are TRBV11-2 and TRBJ2-5, with a weak D call TRBD2 (6 bases). The assigned J gene may be wrong: the sequence end matches TRBJ2-1 better. This CDR3 spans 13 amino acids. Germline CDR1 and CDR2: SGHAT and FQNNGV. DNA of the CDR3: TGTGCCAGCAGCTTAGCGGGAGCTGTGGAGCAGTTCTTC. It specifies CASSLAGAVEQFF.

This chain uses TRBV12-5 with TRBJ2-7; D might be TRBD2 (6 bases). Deletions cut 1 base from V and 3 bases from J, with 13 bases between. The CDR3 loop spans 15 amino acids. Germline CDR1 and CDR2: LGHNT and FRNRAP. The CDR3 region has the DNA TGTGCTAGTGGTTTGGCCGGGACTTTTAACTACGAGCAGTACTTC. Amino acids: CASGLAGTFNYEQYF.

V usage is TRBV24-1 and J usage is TRBJ2-1, with D perhaps being TRBD1 or TRBD2 (5 bases each). The CDR3 consists of 14 residues. V was pared by 9 bases and J by 6 bases, with 17 bases between. Germline V CDR1 and CDR2: KGHDR, SFDVKD. CDR3 in DNA: TGTGCCACCTCGGCATGGGACGGACGCAATGAGCAGTTCTTC. It translates to CATSAWDGRNEQFF.

This clonotype was counted between two and nine times. The chain links TRBV4-1 to TRBJ1-6, with unresolved D. Germline V gives CDR1 MGHRA, CDR2 YSYEKL. The CDR3 loop spans 13 amino acids. Trimming left V 0 bases short and J 6 bases short, with 3 bases between. CDR3: CASSQDPNSPLHF. The CDR3 DNA reads as TGCGCCAGCAGCCAAGATCCTAATTCACCCCTCCACTTT.

This clonotype was seen more than once but under ten times. The V gene is TRBV5-8, the J gene TRBJ2-2, with a tentative D call TRBD1 (6 bases). CDR1 is SGHTS and CDR2 is YDEGEE in the germline V gene. V shed 2 bases and J shed 1 base, with 9 bases lying between them. CDR3 size: 15 residues. For the CDR3, the DNA is TGTGCCAGCAGCTTCGGGACACTGAACACCGGGGAGCTGTTTTTT. Its protein product is CASSFGTLNTGELFF.

This clonotype was seen more than once but under ten times. The chain joins TRBV5-5 to TRBJ1-2; possible D gene TRBD1, 6 bases. V lost 7 bases to trimming and J lost 8 bases, with 21 bases between them. This CDR3 has 14 amino acids. Germline CDR1 reads SGHKS; CDR2 reads YYEKEE (reference sequence). The DNA of the CDR3 is TGTGCCAGCGGCCCAGGGGATGGAGGCGGCGGCTACACCTTC. Its translation is CASGPGDGGGGYTF.

This clonotype was detected many times. The chain recombines TRBV29-1 with TRBJ2-7; perhaps TRBD2 as D (6 bases). The germline V and J ends were trimmed by 3 bases and 6 bases, with 15 bases remaining between them. Germline V lookup: CDR1 SQVTM, CDR2 ANQGSEA. The CDR3 has 13 amino acids. The chain's CDR3 is CSVESGLGGEQYF. The DNA of the CDR3 is TGCAGCGTTGAGTCGGGTTTGGGGGGCGAGCAGTACTTC.

The rearrangement joins TRBV3-1 to TRBJ1-1; D unresolved. CDR1 and CDR2 (germline): LGHDT, YNNKEL (reference sequence). The CDR3 contains 14 residues. Trimming took 2 bases from V and 1 from J, leaving 8 bases between them. In nucleotides, the CDR3 is TGTGCCAGCAGCCAAAAGGTCTCGAACACTGAAGCTTTCTTT. This gives the protein CASSQKVSNTEAFF.

A few counts support this clonotype. CDR3 nucleotide sequence: TGCGCCAGCAGCCAAGCACCGGGACCAGCTTCCTACGAGCAGTACTTC. Its protein product is CASSQAPGPASYEQYF. The gene calls are TRBV4-1 and TRBJ2-1; either TRBD1 or TRBD2 may supply D (5 bases each). The J call could be wrong; TRBJ2-7 is a better fit for the DNA end. The germline CDR1 and CDR2 sequences are MGHRA and YSYEKL. The CDR3 loop spans 16 amino acids.

The chain couples TRBV6-2 or TRBV6-3 to TRBJ2-5; D call uncertain. CDR1 and CDR2 (germline): MNHEY, SVGEGT. The CDR3 is 13 amino acids. V lost 4 bases and J 5 bases, leaving 11 bases between the germline ends. The CDR3 loop reads CASSWDTTETQYF. The DNA for the CDR3 is TGTGCCAGCAGTTGGGATACGACGGAGACCCAGTACTTC.

This clonotype was detected a few times. This sequence joins TRBV3-1 and TRBJ2-2, with D possibly matching TRBD1 (5 bases). V lost 4 bases and J 2 bases, leaving 11 bases between the germline ends. Germline CDR1 LGHDT, CDR2 YNNKEL (reference sequence). The CDR3 contains 15 residues. The CDR3 DNA is TGTGCCAGCAGCCGGACACTGATAAACACCGGGGAGCTGTTTTTT. It yields the protein CASSRTLINTGELFF.

The chain links TRBV28 to TRBJ2-7; no clear D gene. This CDR3 has 14 residues. The V gene lost 3 bases and the J gene lost 3 bases, with 12 bases spanning the gap. CDR1 and CDR2 (germline): MDHEN, SYDVKM. CDR3 DNA sequence: TGTGCCAGCAGTTTGTCGCTACTCCACTACGAGCAGTACTTC. Residues: CASSLSLLHYEQYF.

This clonotype was detected ten times or more. This chain uses TRBV29-1 with TRBJ1-4; 7 bases match TRBD1. CDR1 and CDR2 (germline): SQVTM, ANQGSEA. V shed 6 bases, J shed 8 bases, and the junction held 9 bases outside the gene matches. This CDR3 is 13 amino acids long. CDR3: CSVTQGPGEKLFF. The CDR3 DNA sequence: TGCAGCGTAACACAGGGGCCTGGCGAAAAACTGTTTTTT.

This clonotype was detected a few times. V is TRBV20-1 and J is TRBJ2-3, with unresolved D. CDR1 is DFQATT and CDR2 is SNEGSKA in the germline V gene (reference sequence). V lost 1 base and J lost 3, with 8 bases in between. The CDR3 loop spans 13 amino acids. This chain's CDR3 is CSARGSVTDTQYF. The CDR3 nucleotides are TGCAGTGCTAGAGGCTCGGTTACAGATACGCAGTATTTT.